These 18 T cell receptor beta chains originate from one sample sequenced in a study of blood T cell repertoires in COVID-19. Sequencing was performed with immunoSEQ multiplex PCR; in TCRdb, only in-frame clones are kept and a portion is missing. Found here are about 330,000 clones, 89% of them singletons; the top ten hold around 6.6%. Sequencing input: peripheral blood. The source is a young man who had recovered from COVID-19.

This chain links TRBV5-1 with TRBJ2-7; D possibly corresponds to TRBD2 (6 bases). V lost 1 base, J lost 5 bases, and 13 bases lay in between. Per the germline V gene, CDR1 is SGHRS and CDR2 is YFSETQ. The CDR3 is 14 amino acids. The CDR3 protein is CASSLSGSPDEQYF. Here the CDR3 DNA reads TGCGCCAGCAGCTTGTCCGGGAGTCCTGACGAGCAGTACTTC.

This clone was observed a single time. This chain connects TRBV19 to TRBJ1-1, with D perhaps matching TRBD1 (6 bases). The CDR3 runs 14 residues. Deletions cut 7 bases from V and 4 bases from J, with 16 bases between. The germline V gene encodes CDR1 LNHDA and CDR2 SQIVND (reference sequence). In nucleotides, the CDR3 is TGTGCCAGTAAAGGCAGGGGCACGAGCACTGAAGCTTTCTTT. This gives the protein CASKGRGTSTEAFF.

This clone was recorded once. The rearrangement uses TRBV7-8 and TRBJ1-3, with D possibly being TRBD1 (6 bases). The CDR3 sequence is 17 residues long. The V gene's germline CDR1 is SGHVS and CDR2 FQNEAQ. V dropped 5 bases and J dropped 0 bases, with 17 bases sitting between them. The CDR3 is CASSPLGGASSGNTIYF. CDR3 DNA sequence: TGTGCCAGCAGCCCCCTTGGGGGGGCGAGCTCTGGAAACACCATATATTTT. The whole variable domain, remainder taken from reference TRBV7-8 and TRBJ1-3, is GAGVSQSPRYKVAKRGQDVALRCDPISGHVSLFWYQQALGQGPEFLTYFQNEAQLDKSGLPSDRFFAERPEGSVSTLKIQRTQQEDSAVYLCASSPLGGASSGNTIYFGEGSWLTVV.

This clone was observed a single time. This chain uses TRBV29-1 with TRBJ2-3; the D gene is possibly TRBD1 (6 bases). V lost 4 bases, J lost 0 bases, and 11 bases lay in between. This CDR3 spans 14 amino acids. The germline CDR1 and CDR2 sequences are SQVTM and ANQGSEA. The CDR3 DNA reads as TGCAGCGTTGCGAGGACAGCTAGCACAGATACGCAGTATTTT. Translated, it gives CSVARTASTDTQYF.

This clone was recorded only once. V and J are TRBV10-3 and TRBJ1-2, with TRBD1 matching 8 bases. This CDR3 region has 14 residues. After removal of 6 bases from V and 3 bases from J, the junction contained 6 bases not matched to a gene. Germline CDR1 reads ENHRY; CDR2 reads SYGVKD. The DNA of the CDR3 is TGTGCCATCAGGGACAGGGAACAGGACTATGGCTACACCTTC. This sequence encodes CAIRDREQDYGYTF.

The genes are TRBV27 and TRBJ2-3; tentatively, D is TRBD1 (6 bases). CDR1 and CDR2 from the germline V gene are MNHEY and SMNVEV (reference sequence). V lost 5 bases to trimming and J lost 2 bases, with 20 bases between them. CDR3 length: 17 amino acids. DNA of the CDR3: TGTGCCAGCAGTCCAATGGGGACAAGGCCGGCCACAGATACGCAGTATTTT. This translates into CASSPMGTRPATDTQYF.

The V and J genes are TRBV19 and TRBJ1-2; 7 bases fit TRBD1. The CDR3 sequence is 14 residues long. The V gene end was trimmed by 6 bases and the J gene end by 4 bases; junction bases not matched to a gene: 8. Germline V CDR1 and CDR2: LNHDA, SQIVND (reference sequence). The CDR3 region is CASSPSQGIYGYTF. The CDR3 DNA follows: TGTGCCAGTAGCCCATCACAGGGGATCTATGGCTACACCTTC.

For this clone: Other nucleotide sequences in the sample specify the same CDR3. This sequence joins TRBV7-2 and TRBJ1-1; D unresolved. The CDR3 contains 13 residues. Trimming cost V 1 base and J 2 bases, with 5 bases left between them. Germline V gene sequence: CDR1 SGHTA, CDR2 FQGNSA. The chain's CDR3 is CASSLGANTEAFF. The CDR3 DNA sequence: TGTGCCAGCAGCTTAGGGGCAAACACTGAAGCTTTCTTT.

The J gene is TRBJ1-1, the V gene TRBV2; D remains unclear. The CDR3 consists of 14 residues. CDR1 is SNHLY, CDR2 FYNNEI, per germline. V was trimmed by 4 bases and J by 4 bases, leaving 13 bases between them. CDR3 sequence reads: CASSVEDLGTEAFF. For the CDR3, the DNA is TGTGCCAGCAGTGTAGAGGATTTGGGCACTGAAGCTTTCTTT.

This CDR3 is CASSTTGPAEAFF. The CDR3 nucleotides are TGTGCCAGCTCAACTACAGGGCCGGCTGAAGCTTTCTTT. The chain recombines TRBV18 with TRBJ1-1, with TRBD1 as a possible D gene (6 bases). This CDR3 is built from 13 residues. The ends were cut back, 5 bases at V and 6 bases at J, with 13 bases in the middle. The V gene's germline CDR1 is KGHSH and CDR2 LQKENI.

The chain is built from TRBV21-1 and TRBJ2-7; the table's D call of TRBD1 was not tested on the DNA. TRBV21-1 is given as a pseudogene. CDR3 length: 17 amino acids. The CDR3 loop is CASSKAFGQGDSYEQYF. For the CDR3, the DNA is TGTGCCAGCAGCAAAGCCTTTGGACAGGGGGACTCCTACGAGCAGTACTTC.

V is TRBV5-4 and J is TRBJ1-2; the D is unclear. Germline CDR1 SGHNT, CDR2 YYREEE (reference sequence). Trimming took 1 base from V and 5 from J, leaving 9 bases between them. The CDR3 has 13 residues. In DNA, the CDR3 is TGTGCCAGCAGCTTGCCGTCCGTTTATGGCTACACCTTC. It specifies CASSLPSVYGYTF.

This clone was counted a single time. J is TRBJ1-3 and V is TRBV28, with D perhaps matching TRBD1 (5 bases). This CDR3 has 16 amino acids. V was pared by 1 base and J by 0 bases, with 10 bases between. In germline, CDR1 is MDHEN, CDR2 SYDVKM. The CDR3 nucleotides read TGTGCCAGCAGTTTATACTCCAGGGTCTCTGGAAACACCATATATTTT. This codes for CASSLYSRVSGNTIYF.

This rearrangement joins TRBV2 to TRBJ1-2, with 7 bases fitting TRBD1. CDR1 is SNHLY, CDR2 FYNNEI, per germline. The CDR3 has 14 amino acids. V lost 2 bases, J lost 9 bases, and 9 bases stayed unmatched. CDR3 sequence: CASSETGVGISYTF. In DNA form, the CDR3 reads TGTGCCAGCAGTGAAACAGGGGTGGGAATTAGCTACACCTTC. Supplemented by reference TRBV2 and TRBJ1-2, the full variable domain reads EPEVTQTPSHQVTQMGQEVILRCVPISNHLYFYWYRQILGQKVEFLVSFYNNEISEKSEIFDDQFSVERPDGSNFTLKIRSTKLEDSAMYFCASSETGVGISYTFGSGTRLTVV.

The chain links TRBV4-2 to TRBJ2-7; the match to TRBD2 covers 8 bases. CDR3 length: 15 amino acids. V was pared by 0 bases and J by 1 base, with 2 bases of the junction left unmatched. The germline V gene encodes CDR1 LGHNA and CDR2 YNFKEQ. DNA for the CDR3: TGTGCCAGCAGCCAAGAAGCTAGCGGGTCCTACGAGCAGTACTTC. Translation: CASSQEASGSYEQYF.

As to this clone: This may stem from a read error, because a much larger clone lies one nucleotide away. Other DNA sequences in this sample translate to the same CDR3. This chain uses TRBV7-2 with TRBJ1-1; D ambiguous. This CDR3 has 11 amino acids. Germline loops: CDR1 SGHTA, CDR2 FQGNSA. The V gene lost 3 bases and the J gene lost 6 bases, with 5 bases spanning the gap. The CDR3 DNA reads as TGTGCCAGCAGCTTTGGGCCTGAAGCTTTCTTT. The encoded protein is CASSFGPEAFF.

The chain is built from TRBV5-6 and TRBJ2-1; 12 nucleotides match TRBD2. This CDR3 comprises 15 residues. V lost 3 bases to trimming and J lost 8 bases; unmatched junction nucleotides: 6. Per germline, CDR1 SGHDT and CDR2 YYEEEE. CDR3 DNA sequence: TGTGCCAGCAGCTCCCGACTAGCGGGGGAATATGAGCAGTTCTTC. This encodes CASSSRLAGEYEQFF.

The CDR3: CASSWGGDYEQYF. The CDR3 region has the DNA TGTGCCAGCAGCTGGGGGGGGGACTACGAGCAGTACTTC. The chain employs TRBV6-2 or TRBV6-3 and TRBJ2-7, with 7 positions matching TRBD2. The germline V gene has CDR1 MNHEY and CDR2 SVGEGT. The CDR3 is made up of 13 amino acids. The V gene end was trimmed by 6 bases and the J gene end by 3 bases; junction bases not matched to a gene: 5.